These 22 T cell receptor beta chains share one sample of origin, sequenced in a study of blood T cell repertoires in COVID-19. Data came from immunoSEQ multiplex PCR; TCRdb stores just in-frame clones and leaves some out. The sample yields tens of thousands of clones, 90% to 95% seen once. Sequenced input: peripheral blood. The receptor set was obtained from a human donor in a cohort sampled during active COVID-19.

The chain joins TRBV6-6 to TRBJ2-2; D possibly corresponds to TRBD1 (5 bases). V was trimmed by 6 bases and J by 5 bases, leaving 10 bases between them. The germline V gene has CDR1 MNHNY and CDR2 SVGAGI (reference sequence). The CDR3 sequence is 13 residues long. CDR3 nucleotide sequence: TGTGCCAGCAGCCCAGACAGAACCGGGGAGCTGTTTTTT. This translates into CASSPDRTGELFF.

V is TRBV5-1 and J is TRBJ2-7, with D perhaps matching TRBD1 (6 bases). The germline CDR1 and CDR2 sequences are SGHRS and YFSETQ. The CDR3 consists of 14 residues. The V end was cut by 0 bases, the J end by 3 bases, with 10 bases between. As DNA, the CDR3 is TGCGCCAGCAGCTTGGGGGACATATACTACGAGCAGTACTTC. Translation: CASSLGDIYYEQYF.

The chain employs TRBV7-9 and TRBJ2-3, with D tentatively TRBD2 (5 bases). Per the germline V gene, CDR1 is SEHNR and CDR2 is FQNEAQ (reference sequence). Trimming stripped 2 bases from V and 0 bases from J, with 6 bases between. The CDR3 consists of 14 residues. CDR3 region: CASSLTGSTDTQYF. CDR3 bases: TGTGCCAGCAGCTTAACGGGGAGCACAGATACGCAGTATTTT.

The V gene is TRBV19, the J gene TRBJ1-3; tentatively, D is TRBD1 (6 bases). The CDR3 loop spans 14 amino acids. Trimming shortened V by 8 bases and J by 0 bases, and 11 bases separated the two germline ends. Looked up from germline, CDR1 is LNHDA and CDR2 is SQIVND (reference sequence). CDR3 residues: CASSGQTSGNTIYF. Written as DNA, the CDR3 is TGTGCCAGTTCCGGACAGACCTCTGGAAACACCATATATTTT.

The V gene is TRBV5-4, the J gene TRBJ2-1; 16 positions agree with TRBD2. V lost 4 bases, J lost 6 bases, and 7 bases stayed unmatched. Germline CDR1 reads SGHNT; CDR2 reads YYREEE (reference sequence). The CDR3 length is 17 residues. CDR3 in amino acids: CASSQGTSGGATNEQFF. The CDR3 DNA reads as TGTGCCAGCAGCCAAGGGACTAGCGGGGGGGCTACCAATGAGCAGTTCTTC.

This clone was detected once. The chain is built from TRBV5-1 and TRBJ1-2, with D maybe TRBD1 (6 bases). Germline CDR1 reads SGHRS; CDR2 reads YFSETQ. Between the trimmed V and J ends, which lost 4 bases and 4 bases, there was a span of 20 bases. The CDR3 consists of 16 residues. DNA of the CDR3: TGCGCCAGCAGCCCAGGACAGTTCCAGGGCATCTATGGCTACACCTTC. Translating it yields CASSPGQFQGIYGYTF.

The chain joins TRBV19 to TRBJ1-6; 12 bases fit TRBD1. CDR1 is LNHDA and CDR2 is SQIVND in the germline V gene (reference sequence). The V gene end was trimmed by 6 bases and the J gene end by 14 bases; junction bases not matched to a gene: 14. The CDR3 consists of 16 residues. CDR3 DNA sequence: TGTGCCAGTAGCCTTGGGACAGGGGGCTCCCTTGGGGCCCTCCACTTT. Its protein is CASSLGTGGSLGALHF.

V gene TRBV9 combines with J gene TRBJ2-1, with D hard to call. In germline, CDR1 is SGDLS, CDR2 YYNGEE. V shed 0 bases and J shed 7 bases, with 14 bases lying between them. The CDR3 covers 15 residues. The CDR3: CASSVEARGMNEQFF. CDR3 DNA: TGTGCCAGCAGCGTAGAGGCTAGAGGTATGAATGAGCAGTTCTTC.

The V gene is TRBV28, the J gene TRBJ2-3; tentative D call: TRBD2 (5 bases). V shed 4 bases and J shed 4 bases, with 12 bases lying between them. The germline V gene has CDR1 MDHEN and CDR2 SYDVKM. CDR3 size: 14 residues. CDR3 coding DNA: TGTGCCAGCAGTTGGTCGGGAACCTCAGATACGCAGTATTTT. Translation: CASSWSGTSDTQYF.

The V call is TRBV28, the J call TRBJ2-4; D is possibly TRBD2 (5 bases). The CDR3 is made up of 15 amino acids. Looked up from germline, CDR1 is MDHEN and CDR2 is SYDVKM. V lost 5 bases, J lost 5 bases, and 16 bases lay in between. The CDR3 bases are TGTGCCAGCAGTACACGACTAATTTTGGAAAACATTCAGTACTTC. Its protein is CASSTRLILENIQYF.

This chain's CDR3 is CASSSRPGSYQPYEQYF. For the CDR3, the DNA is TGTGCCAGCAGCTCACGACCCGGGAGTTATCAACCCTACGAGCAGTACTTC. The chain is built from TRBV7-8 and TRBJ2-7; tentatively, D is TRBD2 (6 bases). The CDR3 covers 17 residues. Germline V gene sequence: CDR1 SGHVS, CDR2 FQNEAQ. V was clipped by 4 bases and J by 2 bases, with 21 bases between them.

The chain links TRBV7-3 to TRBJ2-1; TRBD2 matches at 12 bases. The CDR3 is made up of 15 amino acids. The ends lost 5 bases at V and 9 bases at J; junction bases unmatched: 8. CDR1 and CDR2 from the germline V gene are SGHTA and FQGTGA. CDR3 coding DNA: TGTGCCAGCAGCACACTAGCGGGGGGCCTAAGTGAGCAGTTCTTC. Protein sequence: CASSTLAGGLSEQFF. The full variable domain, completed using reference TRBV7-3 and TRBJ2-1, is GAGVSQTPSNKVTEKGKYVELRCDPISGHTALYWYRQSLGQGPEFLIYFQGTGAADDSGLPNDRFFAVRPEGSVSTLKIQRTERGDSAVYLCASSTLAGGLSEQFFGPGTRLTVL.

The chain joins TRBV12-3 or TRBV12-4 to TRBJ2-3; TRBD2 is a possible D gene (5 bases). Trimming cost V 3 bases and J 3 bases, with 7 bases left between them. The CDR3 is 13 amino acids. In DNA, the CDR3 is TGTGCCAGCAGTTTCGGGGAAACAGATACGCAGTATTTT. The encoded protein is CASSFGETDTQYF.

CDR3 sequence reads: CSLWTEPLNEQFF. Written as DNA, the CDR3 is TGCAGCCTATGGACAGAGCCCCTCAATGAGCAGTTCTTC. This chain joins TRBV29-1 and TRBJ2-1; TRBD1 is a possible D gene (6 bases). V gave up 8 bases and J gave up 6 bases, with 17 bases separating them. The germline V gene encodes CDR1 SQVTM and CDR2 ANQGSEA. This CDR3 region has 13 residues.

The rearrangement uses TRBV3-1 (or the pseudogene TRBV3-2) and TRBJ2-7, with unresolved D. The V end lost 0 bases, the J end lost 3 bases, and 12 bases lay between the germline ends. There are 15 residues in the CDR3. Germline V CDR1 and CDR2: LGHDT, YNNKEL (reference sequence). The CDR3 protein is CASSQDVGRFYEQYF. DNA for the CDR3: TGTGCCAGCAGCCAAGATGTTGGCAGGTTCTACGAGCAGTACTTC.

This chain joins TRBV9 and TRBJ1-4; tentative D call: TRBD1 (5 bases). With 2 bases removed from V and 2 bases from J, the gap between germline ends came to 10 bases. The CDR3 totals 15 residues. Germline CDR1 and CDR2: SGDLS and YYNGEE. The CDR3 sequence: CASSVQGSTNEKLFF. The CDR3 region has the DNA TGTGCCAGCAGCGTGCAGGGCAGTACTAATGAAAAACTGTTTTTT.

This chain joins TRBV6-6 and TRBJ2-1; D unresolved. The V gene lost 0 bases and the J gene lost 5 bases, with 8 bases spanning the gap. The CDR3 length is 14 residues. Germline loops: CDR1 MNHNY, CDR2 SVGAGI (reference sequence). CDR3 DNA sequence: TGTGCCAGCAGTTACTCGAATCTAGACAATGAGCAGTTCTTC. Translating gives CASSYSNLDNEQFF.

This chain links TRBV7-9 with TRBJ1-4, with D unresolved. CDR3 length: 12 residues. Trimming took off 5 bases at V and 7 bases at J, with 8 bases between the two ends. Germline-derived CDR1 and CDR2 are SEHNR and FQNEAQ (reference sequence). CDR3 sequence: CASSPSGEKLFF. In nucleotides, the CDR3 is TGTGCCAGCAGCCCCTCGGGTGAAAAACTGTTTTTT.

This chain links TRBV5-1 with TRBJ2-5; TRBD1 agrees at 8 bases. V shed 3 bases and J 1 base; nucleotides not matched to a gene: 5. Germline loops: CDR1 SGHRS, CDR2 YFSETQ. There are 15 residues in the CDR3. The CDR3 region is CASSWDRPFQETQYF. The CDR3 nucleotides are TGCGCCAGCAGCTGGGACAGGCCCTTCCAAGAGACCCAGTACTTC.

The J gene is TRBJ1-6, the V gene TRBV7-9; 8 bases match TRBD1. Germline-derived CDR1 and CDR2 are SEHNR and FQNEAQ (reference sequence). V gave up 5 bases and J gave up 3 bases; unmatched junction bases: 6. This CDR3 contains 16 residues. The CDR3 region has the DNA TGTGCCAGCAGCCCGAGCGGACAGGGCTATAATTCACCCCTCCACTTT. This encodes CASSPSGQGYNSPLHF. Together with reference TRBV7-9 and TRBJ1-6, the CDR3 gives the full variable domain: DTGVSQNPRHKITKRGQNVTFRCDPISEHNRLYWYRQTLGQGPEFLTYFQNEAQLEKSRLLSDRFSAERPKGSFSTLEIQRTEQGDSAMYLCASSPSGQGYNSPLHFGNGTRLTVT.

There are a few counts of this clone. CDR3 amino acids: CASSLAPGRGNQPQHF. The CDR3 bases are TGTGCCAGCAGCTTAGCCCCCGGCAGGGGCAATCAGCCCCAGCATTTT. This chain connects TRBV7-2 to TRBJ1-5; possible D gene TRBD1, 5 bases. This CDR3 region has 16 residues. Germline CDR1 is SGHTA and CDR2 is FQGNSA. Trimming took off 0 bases at V and 2 bases at J, with 11 bases between the two ends.

The chain couples TRBV15 to TRBJ1-1; possible D gene TRBD1, 6 bases. With 0 bases removed from V and 11 bases from J, the gap between germline ends came to 22 bases. Germline V lookup: CDR1 LNHNV, CDR2 YYDKDF (reference sequence). The CDR3 consists of 16 residues. The chain's CDR3 is CATSREATGSNNGAFF. CDR3 bases: TGTGCCACCAGCAGAGAAGCGACAGGTTCTAATAACGGGGCTTTCTTT.